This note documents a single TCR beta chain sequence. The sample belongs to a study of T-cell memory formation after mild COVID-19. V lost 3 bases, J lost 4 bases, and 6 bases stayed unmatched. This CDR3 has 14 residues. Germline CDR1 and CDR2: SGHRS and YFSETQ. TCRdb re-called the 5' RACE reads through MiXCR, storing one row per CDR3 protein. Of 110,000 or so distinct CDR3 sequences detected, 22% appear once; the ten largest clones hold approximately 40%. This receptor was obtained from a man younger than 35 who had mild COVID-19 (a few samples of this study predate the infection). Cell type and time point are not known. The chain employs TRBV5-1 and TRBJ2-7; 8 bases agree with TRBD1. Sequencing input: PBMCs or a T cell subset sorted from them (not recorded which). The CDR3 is CASSWATGAYEQYF. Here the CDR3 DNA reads TGCGCCAGCAGCTGGGCGACAGGGGCATACGAGCAGTACTTC.